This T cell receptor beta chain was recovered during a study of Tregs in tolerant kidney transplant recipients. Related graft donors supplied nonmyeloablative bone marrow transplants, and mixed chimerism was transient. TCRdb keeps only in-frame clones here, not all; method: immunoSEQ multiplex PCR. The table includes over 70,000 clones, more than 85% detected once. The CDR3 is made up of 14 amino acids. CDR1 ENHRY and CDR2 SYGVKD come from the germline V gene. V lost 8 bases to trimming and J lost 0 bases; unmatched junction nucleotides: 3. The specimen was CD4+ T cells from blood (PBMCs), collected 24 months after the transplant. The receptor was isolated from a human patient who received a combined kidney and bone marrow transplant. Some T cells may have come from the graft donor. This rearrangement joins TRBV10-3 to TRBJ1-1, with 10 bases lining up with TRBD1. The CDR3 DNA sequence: TGTGCCATCGGGACAGGGGCCCTGAACACTGAAGCTTTCTTT. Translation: CAIGTGALNTEAFF.